Listed here is a single TCR beta chain. The antigen remains unidentified. CDR1 SGHRS and CDR2 YFSETQ come from the germline V gene. The CDR3 loop spans 14 amino acids. Trimming pared 0 bases from V and 6 bases from J, leaving 10 bases between. This entry comes from a study of post-analysis software for immune sequencing data. Regarding the study as a whole: Comparison of patients with controls showed a handful of TRBV segments more frequent in patients, TRBV5-6, TRBV5-1 and TRBV20-1 among them.

cDNA libraries for TCR beta contained unique molecular identifiers. Using its own MiXCR run on the PCR reads, TCRdb lists one record per CDR3 protein. The sample has more than 450,000 distinct CDR3 sequences, less than 40% seen once. The rearrangement uses TRBV5-1 and TRBJ2-1; D unresolved. The sequence derives from a girl aged 2-17 years with multiple sclerosis. Source material: blood. The CDR3 here is CASSLVTSTNEQFF. CDR3 sequence (DNA): TGCGCCAGCAGCTTGGTGACAAGCACCAATGAGCAGTTCTTC. The full variable domain, completed using reference TRBV5-1 and TRBJ2-1, is KAGVTQTPRYLIKTRGQQVTLSCSPISGHRSVSWYQQTPGQGLQFLFEYFSETQRNKGNFPGRFSGRQFSNSRSEMNVSTLELGDSALYLCASSLVTSTNEQFFGPGTRLTVL.